This TCR beta chain was observed in a study of CXCR3-negative and CXCR3-positive naive CD8 T cells. Carrying UMI labels, the TRB cDNA libraries were prepared through 5' RACE. TCRdb re-called the 5' RACE reads and gives one entry per CDR3 protein, without DNA. The sample has some 140,000 distinct CDR3 sequences, and its top ten clones hold about 0.44%. Naive CD8+ T lymphocytes were specified as CD45RO-CCR7+CD27+CD95-. The germline V gene has CDR1 MDHEN and CDR2 SYDVKM. This CDR3 is 18 amino acids long. A word on this clonotype: No antigen is known for it.

Notes on the study in general: TRB CDR3 hydrophobicity was greater in CXCR3-positive naive cells than in CXCR3-negative naive cells.

This clonotype was obtained from a human donor in good health. Some clones in this sample may be carry-over from other donors' samples. The chain employs TRBV28 and TRBJ2-7; lacking DNA, the TRBD1 call made by TCRdb goes unchecked. Sequenced: naive CXCR3+ CD8+ T cells from blood. The subset: CD45RO-CCR7+CD27+CD95- naive CD8+ T cells expressing CXCR3 (TNR3+). CDR3 protein: CASSLLTGGLALSYEQYF. The whole variable domain, filled in from reference TRBV28 and TRBJ2-7, reads DVKVTQSSRYLVKRTGEKVFLECVQDMDHENMFWYRQDPGLGLRLIYFSYDVKMKEKGDIPEGYSVSREKKERFSLILESASTNQTSMYLCASSLLTGGLALSYEQYFGPGTRLTVT.